The clone carrying this T cell receptor (beta chain) appeared a few times. Authors' data handling: Reference gene primers were amplified, and this amplification served to estimate nucleated cell counts. Measured with immunoSEQ multiplex PCR; TCRdb has only the in-frame clones, and not every one. V, J and clone size are taken as reported in that table, and D and trimming were inferred from the DNA itself. The sample shows more than 100,000 clones, about nine tenths of them seen only once. This specimen comes from a study of blood T cell repertoires in COVID-19. For the study at large: The study drew acute and convalescent COVID-19 samples from the United States, Italy and Spain.

Germline V gene lookup returns CDR1 MDHEN and CDR2 SYDVKM. This CDR3 region has 15 residues. Trimming took 1 base from V and 9 from J; bases not matched to a gene: 10. This chain uses TRBV28 with TRBJ1-1; 8 bases are shared with TRBD1. The clonotype originates from a woman in her 70s with acute or convalescent COVID-19. The sample taken for sequencing was peripheral blood. In nucleotides, the CDR3 is TGTGCCAGCAGTTTATTGGGGAGGACAGGGATGAAAGCTTTCTTT. Its translation is CASSLLGRTGMKAFF.